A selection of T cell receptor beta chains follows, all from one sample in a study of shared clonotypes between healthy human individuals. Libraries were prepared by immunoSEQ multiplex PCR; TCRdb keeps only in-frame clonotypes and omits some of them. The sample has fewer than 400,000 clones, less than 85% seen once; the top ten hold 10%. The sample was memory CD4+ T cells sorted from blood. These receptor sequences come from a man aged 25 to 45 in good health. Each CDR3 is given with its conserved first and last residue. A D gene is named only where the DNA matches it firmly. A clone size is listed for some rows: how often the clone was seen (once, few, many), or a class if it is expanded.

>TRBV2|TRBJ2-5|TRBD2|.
CVPGREGTQETQYF
TGTGTCCCGGGGAGGGAAGGAACCCAAGAGACCCAGTACTTC
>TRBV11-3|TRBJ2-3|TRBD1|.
CASSPGQGFSTDTQYF
TGTGCCAGCAGCCCGGGACAGGGATTTAGCACAGATACGCAGTATTTT
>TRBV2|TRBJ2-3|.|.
CASTVGPTDTQYF
TGTGCCAGCACGGTGGGGCCCACAGATACGCAGTATTTT
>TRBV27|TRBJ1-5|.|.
CASSPIDAYGVYQPQHF
TGTGCCAGCAGCCCCATTGACGCTTACGGGGTATATCAGCCCCAGCATTTT
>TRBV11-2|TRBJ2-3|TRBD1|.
CASRTGTGGWDTQYF
TGTGCCAGCAGGACCGGGACAGGGGGCTGGGATACGCAGTATTTT
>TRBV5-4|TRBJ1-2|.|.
CASSSAVAGTHGYTF
TGTGCCAGCAGTTCCGCCGTCGCAGGGACCCATGGCTACACCTTC
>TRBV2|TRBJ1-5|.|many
CASGINQPQHF
TGTGCCAGCGGAATAAATCAGCCCCAGCATTTT
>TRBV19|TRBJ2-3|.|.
CASSMGIQRADTQYF
TGTGCCAGTAGTATGGGAATTCAGAGGGCAGATACGCAGTATTTT
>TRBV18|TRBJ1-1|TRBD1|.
CASSPRFPDRASEAFF
TGTGCCAGCTCACCAAGATTCCCGGACAGGGCTTCTGAAGCTTTCTTT
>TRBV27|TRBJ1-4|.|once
CASSSSLEKLFF
TGTGCCAGCAGTTCCTCACTGGAAAAACTGTTTTTT
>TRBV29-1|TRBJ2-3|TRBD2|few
CSVDTTGTRKDF
TGCAGCGTTGACACAACCGGGACTAGAAAGGATTTT
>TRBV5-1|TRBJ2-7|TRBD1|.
CASSMPGAGGTKQYF
TGCGCCAGCAGCATGCCCGGCGCAGGGGGCACAAAGCAGTACTTC
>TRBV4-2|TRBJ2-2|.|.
CASSQEVRTYTGELFF
TGTGCCAGCAGCCAAGAGGTGAGGACATACACCGGGGAGCTGTTTTTT
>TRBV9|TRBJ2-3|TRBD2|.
CASSVATAASGLTDTQYF
TGTGCCAGCAGCGTAGCTACTGCGGCTAGCGGGCTCACAGATACGCAGTATTTT
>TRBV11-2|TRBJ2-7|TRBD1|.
CASSPRTGMAYEQYF
TGTGCCAGCAGCCCCCGGACAGGGATGGCTTACGAGCAGTACTTC
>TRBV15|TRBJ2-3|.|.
CATSTDRLDTQYF
TGTGCCACCAGCACTGACAGACTAGATACGCAGTATTTT
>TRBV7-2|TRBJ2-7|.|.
CASSRSGYEQYF
TGTGCCAGCAGCCGTAGCGGCTACGAGCAGTACTTC
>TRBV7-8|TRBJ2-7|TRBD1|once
CASSIGTGGAYSYEQYF
TGTGCCAGCAGCATCGGGACAGGGGGTGCCTACTCCTACGAGCAGTACTTC
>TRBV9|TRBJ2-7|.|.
CASRVTQRGAKHYEQYF
TGTGCCAGCAGAGTTACCCAAAGGGGGGCGAAACACTACGAGCAGTACTTC
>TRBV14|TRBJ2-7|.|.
CASSQVQGLSYEQYF
TGTGCCAGCAGCCAAGTTCAGGGATTAAGCTACGAGCAGTACTTC
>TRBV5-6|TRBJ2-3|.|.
CASSLVAVTDTQYF
TGTGCCAGCAGCTTGGTCGCTGTCACAGATACGCAGTATTTT
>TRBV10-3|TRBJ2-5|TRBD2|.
CASSGTSGRLGETQYF
TGTGCCAGTTCCGGGACTAGCGGGAGACTGGGTGAGACCCAGTACTTC
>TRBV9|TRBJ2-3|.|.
CASSVIGRGDTQYF
TGTGCCAGCAGCGTAATTGGCCGGGGAGATACGCAGTATTTT
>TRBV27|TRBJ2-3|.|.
CASSLGLPFSDTQYF
TGTGCCAGCAGCCTGGGACTCCCCTTTTCGGATACGCAGTATTTT
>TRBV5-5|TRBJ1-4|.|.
CASSPDGSTGEKLFF
TGTGCCAGCAGTCCGGATGGGTCGACGGGGGAAAAACTGTTTTTT
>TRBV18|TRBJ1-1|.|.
CASSPGLNTEAFF
TGTGCCAGCTCACCAGGACTGAACACTGAAGCTTTCTTT
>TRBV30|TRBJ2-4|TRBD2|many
CAWKNGRNTKNIQYF
TGTGCCTGGAAGAACGGGAGGAATACCAAAAACATTCAGTACTTC
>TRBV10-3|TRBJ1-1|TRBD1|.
CAITPGQGGNTEAFF
TGTGCCATCACTCCGGGACAGGGTGGGAACACTGAAGCTTTCTTT
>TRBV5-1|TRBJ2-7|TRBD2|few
CASSLTSGLGSYEQYF
TGCGCCAGCAGCTTGACTAGCGGGCTCGGCTCCTACGAGCAGTACTTC
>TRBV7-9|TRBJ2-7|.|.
CASSLGFSGGGYEQYF
TGTGCCAGCAGTTTAGGGTTTTCAGGGGGAGGCTACGAGCAGTACTTC
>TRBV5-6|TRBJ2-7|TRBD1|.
CASRSRGGGYEQYF
TGTGCCAGCAGGTCAAGAGGGGGCGGGTACGAGCAGTACTTC
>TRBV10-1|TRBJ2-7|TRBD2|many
CASSESAAGFSEQYF
TGCGCCAGCAGTGAGTCTGCAGCGGGATTTTCCGAGCAGTACTTC
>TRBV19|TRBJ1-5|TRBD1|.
CASSTGTGRVGSNQPQHF
TGTGCCAGTAGCACCGGGACAGGGCGAGTCGGAAGCAATCAGCCCCAGCATTTT
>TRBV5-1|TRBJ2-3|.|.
CASWTGDGHIPDTQYF
TGCGCCAGTTGGACCGGAGACGGTCACATCCCCGATACGCAGTATTTT
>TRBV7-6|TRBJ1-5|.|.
CASSLGNRYSNQPQHF
TGTGCCAGCAGCTTAGGTAACAGGTATAGCAATCAGCCCCAGCATTTT
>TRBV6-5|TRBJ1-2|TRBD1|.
CASSSRQGAVYGYTF
TGTGCCAGCAGTTCCCGACAGGGCGCCGTCTATGGCTACACCTTC
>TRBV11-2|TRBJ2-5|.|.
CASSSPMRGQETQYF
TGTGCCAGCAGCTCCCCTATGAGGGGCCAAGAGACCCAGTACTTC
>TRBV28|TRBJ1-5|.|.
CASRFSGLWGNQPQHF
TGTGCCAGTAGATTTTCGGGACTGTGGGGCAATCAGCCCCAGCATTTT
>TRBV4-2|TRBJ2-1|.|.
CASSQEGSRELNEQFF
TGTGCCAGCAGCCAAGAGGGCAGTCGTGAGCTAAATGAGCAGTTCTTC
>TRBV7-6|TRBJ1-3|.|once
CASSLTGAPLSGNTIYF
TGTGCCAGCAGCTTAACAGGCGCCCCCCTCTCTGGAAACACCATATATTTT
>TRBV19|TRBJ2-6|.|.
CASSRGRPGANVLTF
TGTGCCAGTAGTAGGGGCAGGCCCGGGGCCAACGTCCTGACTTTC
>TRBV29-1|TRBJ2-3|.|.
CSVLGSGASTDTQYF
TGCAGCGTTTTAGGTTCGGGAGCTAGCACAGATACGCAGTATTTT
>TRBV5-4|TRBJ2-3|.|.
CASSLEPTDTQYF
TGTGCCAGCAGTTTGGAACCCACAGATACGCAGTATTTT
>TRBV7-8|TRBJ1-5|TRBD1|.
CASSPLTGADAPQHF
TGTGCCAGCAGCCCCCTAACAGGGGCCGACGCGCCCCAGCATTTT
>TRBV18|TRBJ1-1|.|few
CASSQAKLTEAFF
TGTGCCAGCTCACAGGCCAAGCTCACTGAAGCTTTCTTT
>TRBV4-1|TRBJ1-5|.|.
CASSQAPGGGDQPQHF
TGCGCCAGCAGCCAAGCCCCTGGGGGAGGGGATCAGCCCCAGCATTTT
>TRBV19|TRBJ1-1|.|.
CASMGGWDWMNTEAFF
TGTGCCAGTATGGGAGGATGGGATTGGATGAACACTGAAGCTTTCTTT